This TCR beta chain emerged from a study of OX40 agonist ivuxolimab in advanced cancers. Study-level background: Ivuxolimab, which targeted the costimulatory receptor OX40 (CD134), was an agonistic, fully human IgG2 monoclonal antibody. Three dose-escalation patients achieved partial responses, one with hepatocellular carcinoma and two with cutaneous melanoma. The point of sequencing TCRbeta in the periphery was to test whether ivuxolimab changed TCR sequence diversity and drove clonal T-cell expansion. The paper describes the monotherapy dose-escalation part (N ≈ 49 patients) of the phase I trial of ivuxolimab. A male proportion of around 81% and a mean age of approximately 61 years, ranging from roughly 23 to 90, were recorded for the dose-escalation cohort. Intravenous ivuxolimab was administered to patients every 2 weeks at six dose levels: 0.01, 0.1, 0.3, 1.5, 3 and 10 mg/kg. Among the roughly 52 dose-escalation patients, about 19 had hepatocellular carcinoma, about 15 melanoma, 9 renal cell carcinoma and 9 head and neck cancer. Prior anti-PD-1, anti-PD-L1 or anti-CTLA-4 therapy was permitted, and 30% to 50% of dose-escalation patients had received checkpoint inhibitors. The research as a whole found: Low levels of normalized T-cell clonal expansion were also seen in some patients who did not respond. After ivuxolimab, expanded clones were on average more numerous among CD8+ T cells than among CD4+ T cells. In the 0.1-3.0 mg/kg groups, partial responders had among the lowest normalized peripheral clonal expansion, particularly in CD8+ T cells. The antigen specificity of the clonally expanded peripheral T cells was not determined. At doses of 0.1 to 3.0 mg/kg, clonal expansion of both CD4+ and CD8+ T cells in blood was seen between baseline and week 6.

Genomic DNA was isolated from the sorted cells so that the TCRbeta CDR3 region could be sequenced. TCRbeta CDR3 regions were sequenced using the immunoSEQ Assay. TCRdb holds this immuneACCESS table with in-frame rearrangements only. Some clones are missing; in checked studies, unresolved V genes explain under half, and the rest has no known cause. The sample includes more than 65,000 clones, with approximately 93% observed a single time. 0.25% to 0.3% of the sample is held by the ten biggest clonotypes. The germline V gene provides CDR1 MGHDK and CDR2 SYGVNS. The CDR3 runs 13 residues from the cysteine to the phenylalanine. CDR3 DNA is the only sequence kept; it has 39 bases, read in frame from the first base. Trimming removed 1 base from V and 0 bases from J, leaving 4 bases between the germline ends. A word on this clone: It has no known antigen specificity. The sample holds no much larger clone one base away, and base qualities are not on file.

The trial excluded patients who had a history of autoimmune disease or who were on systemic immunosuppression. Peripheral blood for TCR sequencing was collected from all dose cohorts at baseline, on cycle 4 day 1, and on cycle 7 day 1. The samples were taken from a phase I, first-in-human, multicenter, open-label dose-escalation trial of ivuxolimab. Adults with locally advanced or metastatic head and neck squamous cell, hepatocellular, melanoma or renal cell carcinoma were enrolled in the trial. CD4+ and CD8+ T cells were sorted separately from peripheral blood before TCR sequencing. Sample: CD4+ or CD8+ T cells sorted from blood, taken in a trial of the OX40 agonist ivuxolimab. The receptor was isolated from an adult with an advanced solid tumor such as melanoma, head and neck, liver or kidney cancer. The rearranged chain carries TRBV25-1 and TRBJ2-7; no confident D gene assignment can be made. Read as DNA, the sequence is TGTGCCAGCAGTGAATTGAGCTCCTACGAGCAGTACTTC. This gives the protein CASSELSSYEQYF.